The next 12 T cell receptor beta chains were all read from a single sample in a study of beta chain features in type 1 diabetes. TCRB transcripts that were expressed got sequenced, as all of the isolated RNA had been reverse transcribed. Assay used: immunoSEQ multiplex PCR; TCRdb lists only in-frame clones, some missing. The sample includes some 44,000 clones, just over 50% of them seen just once. Sequenced: Tregs from blood. The receptors were gathered from a young woman in good health.

This chain links TRBV19 with TRBJ2-7, with D tentatively TRBD1 (6 bases). CDR1 and CDR2 (germline): LNHDA, SQIVND (reference sequence). This CDR3 has 15 amino acids. The germline V and J ends were trimmed by 4 bases and 0 bases, with 13 bases remaining between them. The CDR3, as DNA: TGTGCCAGTAGTAAACGACGGGACAACTCCTACGAGCAGTACTTC. Residues: CASSKRRDNSYEQYF.

This clone was picked up a small number of times. V usage is TRBV25-1 and J usage is TRBJ2-7; 8 nucleotides agree with TRBD1. CDR1 and CDR2 (germline): MGHDK, SYGVNS. This CDR3 has 16 residues. The V gene end was trimmed by 5 bases and the J gene end by 3 bases; junction bases not matched to a gene: 12. This CDR3 reads CASSPDPDRESYEQYF. CDR3 nucleotide sequence: TGTGCCAGCAGTCCCGACCCGGACAGGGAAAGCTACGAGCAGTACTTC.

The J gene is TRBJ2-7, the V gene TRBV29-1; TRBD1 matches at 8 bases. The CDR3 has 12 residues. Germline lookup yields CDR1 SQVTM and CDR2 ANQGSEA. V shed 5 bases and J 6 bases; nucleotides not matched to a gene: 6. The CDR3: CSVHGTGVEQYF. CDR3 bases: TGCAGCGTTCATGGGACAGGCGTCGAGCAGTACTTC.

This clone turned up a few times. The chain carries TRBV7-2 and TRBJ2-7; weak D call: TRBD1 (5 bases). The germline CDR1 and CDR2 sequences are SGHTA and FQGNSA. There are 16 residues in the CDR3. V gave up 1 base and J gave up 3 bases, with 16 bases separating them. CDR3 protein: CASSLVGQGVFYEQYF. The CDR3, as DNA: TGTGCCAGCAGCTTAGTCGGCCAGGGTGTTTTCTACGAGCAGTACTTC. Based on the CDR3 plus reference TRBV7-2 and TRBJ2-7, the full variable domain is GAGVSQSPSNKVTEKGKDVELRCDPISGHTALYWYRQSLGQGLEFLIYFQGNSAPDKSGLPSDRFSAERTGGSVSTLTIQRTQQEDSAVYLCASSLVGQGVFYEQYFGPGTRLTVT.

The table lists this clone with a few counts. This chain joins TRBV7-8 and TRBJ2-6, with unresolved D. The CDR3 is 16 amino acids. V was cut by 5 bases and J by 2 bases, with 13 bases left in between. CDR1 and CDR2 from the germline V gene are SGHVS and FQNEAQ. The CDR3: CASSLMPRAGANVLTF. The CDR3 DNA sequence: TGTGCCAGCAGCCTCATGCCCCGGGCTGGGGCCAACGTCCTGACTTTC.

V is TRBV30 and J is TRBJ2-7; D call uncertain. The CDR3 spans 12 residues. In germline, CDR1 is GTSNPN, CDR2 SVGIG (reference sequence). Trimming took 0 bases from V and 1 from J, leaving 4 bases between them. The CDR3 DNA follows: TGTGCCTGGAGTGTTTCGTCCTACGAGCAGTACTTC. It codes for CAWSVSSYEQYF.

The rearrangement links TRBV28 to TRBJ1-2; D is possibly TRBD1 (6 bases). Per germline, CDR1 MDHEN and CDR2 SYDVKM. The V and J ends lost 3 bases and 8 bases respectively, with 10 bases between them. This CDR3 region has 12 residues. The CDR3 is CASSLGARGYTF. The CDR3 nucleotides read TGTGCCAGCAGTTTGGGGGCGCGGGGCTACACCTTC.

The genes are TRBV6-1 and TRBJ2-7, with 9 bases fitting TRBD1. This CDR3 has 15 amino acids. CDR1 is MNHNS, CDR2 SASEGT, per germline. J was trimmed by 1 base and V by 6 bases; bases with no gene match: 7. The CDR3: CASRAGQGGSYEQYF. The DNA for the CDR3 is TGTGCCAGCAGGGCGGGACAGGGAGGTTCCTACGAGCAGTACTTC.

This clone was observed a few times. J is TRBJ2-7 and V is TRBV29-1, with TRBD2 matching 10 bases. The CDR3 extends over 13 amino acids. The junction had 5 bases not matched to a gene; V was cut back by 3 bases and J by 6 bases. Germline V gene sequence: CDR1 SQVTM, CDR2 ANQGSEA. The CDR3: CSVEPSGSREQYF. The DNA of the CDR3 is TGCAGCGTTGAGCCTAGCGGGAGTCGCGAGCAGTACTTC.

With respect to this clone: At one end, the junction sequence differs from germline, possibly due to a read error. The sample holds other DNA sequences that translate to the same CDR3. This chain joins TRBV7-2 and TRBJ2-3, with 7 bases that match TRBD2. Germline V CDR1 and CDR2: SGHTA, FQGNSA. The length of the CDR3 is 15 residues. The CDR3 DNA follows: TGCGCCAGCAGCCCTCAGCGGGGCATAACAGATACGCAGTATTTT. Its protein is CASSPQRGITDTQYF.

The chain is built from TRBV5-1 and TRBJ2-2; D perhaps matches TRBD1 (6 bases). Trimming took off 2 bases at V and 6 bases at J, with 11 bases between the two ends. CDR1 is SGHRS and CDR2 is YFSETQ in the germline V gene. CDR3 size: 14 residues. This CDR3 is CASSLLQGSGELFF. CDR3 coding DNA: TGCGCCAGCAGCTTATTACAGGGTTCCGGGGAGCTGTTTTTT.

With respect to this clone: The junction does not match germline at one end; this may be a read error. The V and J genes are TRBV9 and TRBJ2-7; 11 nucleotides line up with TRBD1. From germline, CDR1 is SGDLS and CDR2 YYNGEE. The CDR3 runs to 14 residues. In DNA form, the CDR3 reads TGTGCCGGCAGCGAGGGACAGGGGGTCTACGAGCAGTACTTC. Protein product: CAGSEGQGVYEQYF.